These 32 T cell receptor beta chains originate from one sample sequenced in a study of cytomegalovirus exposure and HLA in healthy donors. A multiplex PCR was run with 60 Vbeta primers and 13 Jbeta primers. The repertoire was sequenced with immunoSEQ multiplex PCR; TCRdb's copy has only in-frame clones and lacks some. The sample has 85,000 to 90,000 clones, approximately 79% seen once. Sequencing was performed on PBMCs. These TCRs come from a man aged 25-45 years in good health and CMV-seronegative.

The CDR3, as DNA: TGTGCCAGCAGCGAAAGGACAGGATATAATGAAAAACTGTTTTTT. The encoded protein is CASSERTGYNEKLFF. This sequence joins TRBV9 and TRBJ1-4, with TRBD1 matching over 7 bases. The CDR3 has 15 residues. The V segment lost 3 bases and the J segment 4 bases; nucleotides outside the gene matches: 6. The germline gives CDR1 SGDLS, CDR2 YYNGEE.

In this sample, this clone turned up once. This chain joins TRBV21-1 and TRBJ2-7; TRBD1, as called in the table, went unchecked against the DNA. TRBV21-1 is a known pseudogene. The CDR3 contains 14 residues. This CDR3 reads CASICWTGDYEQYF. CDR3 sequence (DNA): TGTGCCAGCATCTGTTGGACAGGGGACTACGAGCAGTACTTC.

The rearrangement links TRBV7-9 to TRBJ1-5; D unclear. This CDR3 is 17 amino acids long. Germline CDR1 is SEHNR and CDR2 is FQNEAQ (reference sequence). Trimming pared 5 bases from V and 6 bases from J, leaving 23 bases between. The CDR3 nucleotides are TGTGCCAGCAGCCCGGGATCGGGCACCCAGCGGGGTCAGCCCCAGCATTTT. Amino acids: CASSPGSGTQRGQPQHF. The whole variable domain, filled in from reference TRBV7-9 and TRBJ1-5, reads DTGVSQNPRHKITKRGQNVTFRCDPISEHNRLYWYRQTLGQGPEFLTYFQNEAQLEKSRLLSDRFSAERPKGSFSTLEIQRTEQGDSAMYLCASSPGSGTQRGQPQHFGDGTRLSIL.

This clone has just a few counts. The chain combines TRBV30 with TRBJ2-2; TRBD1 might be the D (6 bases). The CDR3 totals 12 residues. The ends were cut back, 5 bases at V and 3 bases at J, with 7 bases in the middle. CDR1 and CDR2 from the germline V gene are GTSNPN and SVGIG (reference sequence). The CDR3: CAWSGDTGELFF. CDR3 nucleotides: TGTGCCTGGTCAGGGGACACCGGGGAGCTGTTTTTT.

The chain links TRBV11-2 to TRBJ2-3; 11 positions match TRBD2. J was trimmed by 5 bases and V by 8 bases; bases with no gene match: 9. Germline assignment: CDR1 SGHAT and CDR2 FQNNGV. The CDR3 totals 15 residues. The DNA of the CDR3 is TGTGCCAGCGACCTGACTAGCGGGGTTATAGATACGCAGTATTTT. The encoded protein is CASDLTSGVIDTQYF.

In its sample, this clone was seen a few times. The chain is built from TRBV6-6 and TRBJ1-5, with 7 bases that match TRBD1. The V gene's germline CDR1 is MNHNY and CDR2 SVGAGI (reference sequence). The junction had 2 bases not matched to a gene; V was cut back by 6 bases and J by 3 bases. This CDR3 is 13 amino acids long. The CDR3: CASRTGVNQPQHF. The CDR3 coding sequence is TGTGCCAGCAGAACAGGGGTCAATCAGCCCCAGCATTTT.

CDR3 sequence (DNA): TGTGCCAGCAGCCCAGGGACAGGGGGGAACTATGGCTACACCTTC. It codes for CASSPGTGGNYGYTF. The chain joins TRBV7-9 to TRBJ1-2; 11 bases map to TRBD1. V was pared by 5 bases and J by 2 bases, with 4 bases of the junction left unmatched. CDR3 length equals 15 residues. Germline V CDR1 and CDR2: SEHNR, FQNEAQ (reference sequence).

CDR3 coding DNA: TGTGCCAGCAGCGTCGTGGGACTTAGCACAGATACGCAGTATTTT. This translates into CASSVVGLSTDTQYF. The chain couples TRBV6-1 to TRBJ2-3; D possibly corresponds to TRBD2 (6 bases). The CDR3 spans 15 residues. Germline V gene data show CDR1 as MNHNS and CDR2 as SASEGT. Trimming took off 6 bases at V and 0 bases at J, with 13 bases between the two ends.

The CDR3 sequence: CASSPSGGGTGDTEAFF. As DNA, the CDR3 is TGTGCCAGCTCACCGTCCGGGGGTGGGACAGGGGACACTGAAGCTTTCTTT. This chain connects TRBV18 to TRBJ1-1; 10 bases match TRBD1. The V and J ends lost 3 bases and 3 bases, in that order; junction bases with no gene match: 10. Germline CDR1 is KGHSH and CDR2 is LQKENI. This CDR3 comprises 17 residues.

This chain joins TRBV4-1 and TRBJ1-2, with D perhaps matching TRBD1 (5 bases). Germline V gives CDR1 MGHRA, CDR2 YSYEKL. CDR3 size: 12 residues. Trimming stripped 3 bases from V and 3 bases from J, with 5 bases between. CDR3 region: CASSQTDYGYTF. Here the CDR3 DNA reads TGCGCCAGCAGCCAGACAGACTATGGCTACACCTTC.

The chain employs TRBV6-6 and TRBJ2-3; D is possibly TRBD1 (7 bases). Trimming removed 5 bases at V and 0 bases at J, with 9 bases between. CDR1 is MNHNY, CDR2 SVGAGI, per germline (reference sequence). The CDR3 length is 14 residues. CDR3 DNA sequence: TGTGCCAGCAGTGCGGGACAGAGCACAGATACGCAGTATTTT. Protein sequence: CASSAGQSTDTQYF.

This rearrangement joins TRBV6-1 to TRBJ2-7; 9 nucleotides align to TRBD1. Trimming removed 7 bases from V and 5 bases from J; junction bases left unmatched: 9. CDR3 size: 14 residues. Per germline, CDR1 MNHNS and CDR2 SASEGT. DNA for the CDR3: TGTGCCAGCATTAGGGACAGGGCAATCAACGAGCAGTACTTC. Translating it yields CASIRDRAINEQYF.

The V call is TRBV29-1, the J call TRBJ1-5; possibly TRBD1 for D (6 bases). V was shortened by 5 bases and J by 6 bases, with 14 bases between the two germline ends. This CDR3 contains 13 residues. CDR1 is SQVTM, CDR2 ANQGSEA, per germline. Written as DNA, the CDR3 is TGCAGCGTTTCCACAGGGTTCGGTCAGCCCCAGCATTTT. Translated: CSVSTGFGQPQHF. The whole variable domain, filled in from reference TRBV29-1 and TRBJ1-5, reads SAVISQKPSRDICQRGTSLTIQCQVDSQVTMMFWYRQQPGQSLTLIATANQGSEATYESGFVIDKFPISRPNLTFSTLTVSNMSPEDSSIYLCSVSTGFGQPQHFGDGTRLSIL.

The chain is built from TRBV27 and TRBJ1-5; no clear D. The germline V and J ends were trimmed by 8 bases and 0 bases, with 20 bases remaining between them. This CDR3 region has 17 residues. Germline V gene data show CDR1 as MNHEY and CDR2 as SMNVEV (reference sequence). The CDR3 DNA follows: TGTGCCAGCCTCCACACCGCGGGGTACTTTAGCAATCAGCCCCAGCATTTT. Its translation is CASLHTAGYFSNQPQHF.

V usage is TRBV5-1 and J usage is TRBJ2-3; TRBD2 is a possible D gene (6 bases). The CDR3 spans 16 residues. Between the trimmed V and J ends, which lost 2 bases and 5 bases, there was a span of 18 bases. Germline values: CDR1 SGHRS, CDR2 YFSETQ. The CDR3 bases are TGCGCCAGCAGCTTCTCCTCGGGTGGGCGGGGAGATACGCAGTATTTT. Translating gives CASSFSSGGRGDTQYF.

The chain has TRBV19 and TRBJ1-5, with D perhaps TRBD1 (5 bases). Germline V lookup: CDR1 LNHDA, CDR2 SQIVND (reference sequence). Trimming removed 4 bases at V and 6 bases at J, with 16 bases between. This CDR3 has 15 amino acids. The CDR3 here is CASSTPGGIGQPQHF. CDR3 in DNA: TGTGCCAGTAGTACCCCCGGGGGGATCGGTCAGCCCCAGCATTTT.

This chain connects TRBV21-1 to TRBJ1-2; the listed D gene, TRBD1, was not tested against the DNA. TRBV21-1 is annotated as a pseudogene. The CDR3 runs 15 residues. The CDR3 DNA reads as TGTGCCAGCAGCAGGGACAGGGACGGCTACTATGGCTACACCTTC. Protein product: CASSRDRDGYYGYTF.

J is TRBJ2-7 and V is TRBV28; perhaps TRBD1 as D (5 bases). CDR1 is MDHEN and CDR2 is SYDVKM in the germline V gene. This CDR3 is built from 14 residues. Between the trimmed V and J ends, which lost 2 bases and 3 bases, there was a span of 11 bases. The CDR3 loop is CASSLPDTLYEQYF. The CDR3 region has the DNA TGTGCCAGCAGTTTACCGGACACTCTCTACGAGCAGTACTTC. Full variable domain (outside the CDR3, taken from reference TRBV28 and TRBJ2-7): DVKVTQSSRYLVKRTGEKVFLECVQDMDHENMFWYRQDPGLGLRLIYFSYDVKMKEKGDIPEGYSVSREKKERFSLILESASTNQTSMYLCASSLPDTLYEQYFGPGTRLTVT.

The genes are TRBV9 and TRBJ2-1; TRBD2 is a possible D gene (6 bases). Trimming cost V 4 bases and J 1 base, with 12 bases left between them. The CDR3 is made up of 15 amino acids. Germline V gene data show CDR1 as SGDLS and CDR2 as YYNGEE. CDR3 sequence reads: CASSPGTASYNEQFF. As DNA, the CDR3 is TGTGCCAGCAGCCCCGGGACTGCTTCCTACAATGAGCAGTTCTTC.

This chain uses TRBV5-5 with TRBJ2-3, with 10 positions matching TRBD1. Germline V gene lookup returns CDR1 SGHKS and CDR2 YYEKEE (reference sequence). Trimming removed 4 bases from V and 6 bases from J; junction bases left unmatched: 11. The CDR3 spans 16 residues. The CDR3 here is CASSPRTGGIRDTQYF. The CDR3 DNA sequence: TGTGCCAGCAGCCCCAGGACAGGGGGGATTAGGGATACGCAGTATTTT.

The chain employs TRBV5-1 and TRBJ2-3, with 9 positions matching TRBD1. The CDR3 has 16 residues. CDR1 is SGHRS and CDR2 is YFSETQ in the germline V gene. With 4 bases clipped from V and 2 bases from J, the junction kept 8 bases outside the gene matches. This chain's CDR3 is CASSQSRDRVTDTQYF. The CDR3 DNA is TGCGCCAGCAGCCAAAGTCGGGACAGGGTCACAGATACGCAGTATTTT.

The chain carries TRBV5-8 and TRBJ1-5, with 12 bases matching TRBD1. This CDR3 region has 16 residues. The J segment lost 2 bases and the V segment lost 3 bases, leaving 3 bases of the junction unmatched. Germline CDR1 SGHTS, CDR2 YDEGEE. CDR3 sequence: CASSSGQGARNQPQHF. The DNA of the CDR3 is TGTGCCAGCAGCTCGGGACAGGGGGCACGCAATCAGCCCCAGCATTTT.

V is TRBV28 and J is TRBJ2-1, with TRBD1 matching 10 bases. The CDR3 runs 16 residues. The junction had 9 bases not matched to a gene; V was cut back by 4 bases and J by 6 bases. Germline assignment: CDR1 MDHEN and CDR2 SYDVKM. The DNA for the CDR3 is TGTGCCAGCAGTTGCCCCAGGGACAGGGGCTGCAATGAGCAGTTCTTC. Protein: CASSCPRDRGCNEQFF.

The chain uses TRBV30 and TRBJ1-6; 7 positions match TRBD1. Trimming took 1 base from V and 6 from J; bases not matched to a gene: 6. Looked up from germline, CDR1 is GTSNPN and CDR2 is SVGIG (reference sequence). This CDR3 contains 15 residues. The CDR3 protein is CAWSGPGGGNSPLHF. CDR3 DNA: TGTGCCTGGAGTGGGCCAGGGGGTGGTAATTCACCCCTCCACTTT.

This clone was detected only a few times. V gene TRBV28 combines with J gene TRBJ1-4; D unclear. The CDR3 has 14 amino acids. Germline V gene lookup returns CDR1 MDHEN and CDR2 SYDVKM. V was cut by 4 bases and J by 7 bases, with 13 bases left in between. The CDR3 sequence is CASSSTAEAEKLFF. The CDR3 nucleotides are TGTGCCAGCAGTTCCACGGCCGAGGCTGAAAAACTGTTTTTT.

This clone was detected only a few times. The chain combines TRBV6-5 with TRBJ2-7; TRBD1 agrees at 7 bases. CDR1 MNHEY and CDR2 SVGAGI come from the germline V gene. V was clipped by 7 bases and J by 8 bases; unmatched bases: 14. The CDR3 length is 14 residues. DNA of the CDR3: TGTGCCAGCAATCCCACCGGGACAGAGCTAAAGCAGTACTTC. The encoded protein is CASNPTGTELKQYF.

J is TRBJ1-4 and V is TRBV30; 9 bases are shared with TRBD1. CDR3 size: 17 residues. Germline V gene sequence: CDR1 GTSNPN, CDR2 SVGIG (reference sequence). V dropped 0 bases and J dropped 10; count of bases not matched to a gene: 15. In DNA form, the CDR3 reads TGTGCCTGGAGTGTAGGAGGGACAGGGCACCTCTCGGGAAAACTGTTTTTT. It yields the protein CAWSVGGTGHLSGKLFF.

The J gene is TRBJ1-5, the V gene TRBV28; 8 bases match TRBD1. Losses at the gene ends were 5 bases for V and 2 bases for J; bases not matched to a gene: 5. The CDR3 has 15 residues. The germline V gene has CDR1 MDHEN and CDR2 SYDVKM. This chain's CDR3 is CASSTRTGRNQPQHF. CDR3 bases: TGTGCCAGCAGTACAAGGACAGGGCGCAATCAGCCCCAGCATTTT.

This sequence joins TRBV29-1 and TRBJ1-5; D unclear. The germline V and J ends were trimmed by 4 bases and 7 bases, with 14 bases remaining between them. CDR1 is SQVTM and CDR2 is ANQGSEA in the germline V gene. The CDR3 is 13 amino acids. The CDR3 DNA sequence: TGCAGCGTTGCCGGGCCCGGGAACCAGCCCCAGCATTTT. This gives the protein CSVAGPGNQPQHF.

The V and J genes are TRBV5-4 and TRBJ1-3; possibly TRBD1 for D (6 bases). Trimming left V 0 bases short and J 5 bases short, with 15 bases between. Looked up from germline, CDR1 is SGHNT and CDR2 is YYREEE (reference sequence). The CDR3 consists of 16 residues. The CDR3 sequence is CASSLEGGMPRNTIYF. The CDR3 DNA is TGTGCCAGCAGCTTGGAGGGGGGGATGCCCCGAAACACCATATATTTT.

This chain links TRBV5-1 with TRBJ2-7, with D maybe TRBD1 (6 bases). CDR3 length equals 15 residues. The V and J ends lost 0 bases and 2 bases respectively, with 12 bases between them. Germline V lookup: CDR1 SGHRS, CDR2 YFSETQ. CDR3 residues: CASSLAPDRTYEQYF. The CDR3 DNA follows: TGCGCCAGCAGCTTGGCTCCCGACAGGACCTACGAGCAGTACTTC.

The V and J genes are TRBV30 and TRBJ2-1; D gene ambiguous. The germline V and J ends were trimmed by 0 bases and 6 bases, with 15 bases remaining between them. Germline values: CDR1 GTSNPN, CDR2 SVGIG (reference sequence). The CDR3 spans 15 residues. CDR3 coding DNA: TGTGCCTGGAGTGTATACCCTCCGAGAATCAATGAGCAGTTCTTC. It specifies CAWSVYPPRINEQFF. Full variable domain (rest looked up from reference TRBV30 and TRBJ2-1): SQTIHQWPATLVQPVGSPLSLECTVEGTSNPNLYWYRQAAGRGLQLLFYSVGIGQISSEVPQNLSASRPQDRQFILSSKKLLLSDSGFYLCAWSVYPPRINEQFFGPGTRLTVL.